The clone carrying this T cell receptor (beta chain) was observed at least ten times. This sample was included in a study of T cells in Graves' hyperthyroidism and ophthalmopathy. Study information: At initial diagnosis, before any treatment had begun, peripheral blood was obtained.

RNA transcripts were the template for amplifying TCR beta CDR3 regions. HTBI primers were employed in a first-round RT-PCR of the TCR CDR3. MiXCR, run by TCRdb on the multiplex PCR reads, gives a single entry per CDR3 protein. Of around 370,000 distinct CDR3 sequences listed, approximately 17% are singletons. The V and J ends lost 1 base and 2 bases respectively, with 10 bases between them. From germline, CDR1 is LGHDT and CDR2 YNNKEL (reference sequence). The CDR3 totals 15 residues. Sequencing input: blood. This chain uses TRBV3-1 with TRBJ2-3; D uncertain. The receptor comes from a man between 18 and 29 years old with Graves' ophthalmopathy. As DNA, the CDR3 is TGTGCCAGCAGCCAAGGGGTAAGGACCACAGATACGCAGTATTTT. Amino acid sequence: CASSQGVRTTDTQYF.